Included here is one T cell receptor (beta chain) sequence, with context. The antigen this receptor binds is unknown. No much larger clonotype is one base removed from it; base qualities were not supplied. These data belong to a study of blood T cell repertoires in COVID-19 (dated by TCRdb to about 2020). General notes on the study: Samples covering the acute and convalescent phases of COVID-19 were provided by collaborators in the United States, Italy and Spain. Where HLA class I and class II types were available, the types were taken from metadata supplied by the sample provider, not from assay-based typing. Deeply sampled blood TCRbeta repertoires from subjects exposed to, actively infected with, or recovered from COVID-19 were included in the dataset. Nearly every sample came with metadata listing a de-identified subject ID, COVID-19 status, age in years and sex. The material from the prospective study consisted of cDNA or gDNA derived from T cells, B-cell-depleted T cells, or PBMCs. The samples were drawn from the first 160 participants of the ongoing ImmuneRACE study and from 1,254 subjects provided by 6 global collaborators. A freely available public database, intended as a resource for researchers studying the immune response to SARS-CoV-2, is where the repertoires were released.

Overall study results and their limits: The quantity of clinical and demographic metadata differed by source and by participant and was supplied without curation.

The immunoSEQ Assay, a bias-controlled multiplex PCR, was used to amplify TCRbeta CDR3 regions from genomic DNA. As for the authors' bioinformatics: Within the assay, amplification of reference gene primers was used to estimate how many nucleated cells each sample contained. Sequence reads were collapsed and filtered to measure the absolute abundance of every unique TCRbeta CDR3 rearrangement. For each sample, productive Simpson clonality was calculated as the square root of Simpson's diversity index across productive rearrangements. The table comes from immuneACCESS by way of TCRdb, which keeps in-frame sequences with V and J called. Part of the clones is missing from these tables; in studies checked, under half for an unresolved V gene and the rest for unknown reasons. Clonal size and the V and J genes are those of that table, whereas D and trimming came from the DNA. The sample records about 88,000 clones, approximately 90% of which are singletons. The ten largest make up more than 1.5% of the sample.

Whole blood was collected in K2EDTA tubes by collaborating institutions according to the institutions' own protocols. For TCRbeta analysis, collaborators shipped samples as frozen whole blood, isolated PBMCs, or DNA extracted from either of those sample types. Its CDR3 holds 14 amino acids, cysteine through phenylalanine. Only the CDR3 part of the read is kept: 42 bases, read in frame from the first base. Relative to germline, V is missing 0 bases and J is missing 4 bases, with 3 bases of the junction outside any gene match. Via the germline V gene (reference sequence), CDR1 is SGHNT and CDR2 YYREEE.

Here the chain combines TRBV5-4 and TRBJ2-7; the central 8 bases match TRBD2. The TCR comes from a man between 60 and 75 years old with acute or convalescent COVID-19. Sequencing used peripheral blood. CDR3 reads: CASSLATSAYEQYF. In nucleotides, the sequence is TGTGCCAGCAGCTTGGCGACTAGCGCTTACGAGCAGTACTTC.